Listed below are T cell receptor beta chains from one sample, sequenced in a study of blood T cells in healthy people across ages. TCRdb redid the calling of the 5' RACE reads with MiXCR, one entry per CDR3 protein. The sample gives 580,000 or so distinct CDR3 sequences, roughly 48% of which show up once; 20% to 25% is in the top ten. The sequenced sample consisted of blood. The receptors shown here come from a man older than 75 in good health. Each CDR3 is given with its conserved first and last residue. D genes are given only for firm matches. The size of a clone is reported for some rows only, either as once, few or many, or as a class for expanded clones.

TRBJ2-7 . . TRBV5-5 CASSLAKGREQYF TGTGCCAGCAGCTTGGCTAAGGGGCGCGAGCAGTACTTC
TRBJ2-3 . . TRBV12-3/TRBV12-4 CASSYDWGRGDAQYF TGTGCCAGCAGCTACGATTGGGGGAGAGGAGATGCGCAGTATTTT
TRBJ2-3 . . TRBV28 CASSFTGLAYQGDTQYF TGTGCCAGCAGTTTTACCGGCCTCGCCTACCAGGGGGATACGCAGTATTTT
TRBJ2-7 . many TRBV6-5 CASSYRVTSYEQYF TGTGCCAGCAGTTATAGGGTGACATCCTACGAGCAGTACTTC
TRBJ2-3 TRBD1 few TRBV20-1 CSASRGGVTDTQYF TGCAGTGCCTCCCGAGGGGGCGTCACAGATACGCAGTATTTT
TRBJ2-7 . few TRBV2 CASTFGLSSYEQYF TGTGCCAGCACTTTTGGACTGAGCTCCTACGAGCAGTACTTC
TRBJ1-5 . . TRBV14 CASSQVPPITCQHF TGTGCCAGCAGCCAAGTCCCCCCTATCACATGCCAGCATTTT
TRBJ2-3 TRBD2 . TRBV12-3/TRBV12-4 CASRGSGGRTDTQYF TGTGCCAGCAGAGGTAGCGGGGGGCGCACAGATACGCAGTATTTT
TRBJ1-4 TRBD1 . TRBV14 CASSHSGQGYEKLFF TGTGCCAGCAGTCACTCGGGACAGGGTTATGAAAAACTGTTTTTT
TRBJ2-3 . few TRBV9 CASSPSKGGQYF TGTGCCAGCAGCCCATCAAAAGGGGGGCAGTATTTT
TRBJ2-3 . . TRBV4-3 CASSRFGPTSTDTQYF TGCGCCAGCAGCCGCTTTGGACCCACTAGCACAGATACGCAGTATTTT
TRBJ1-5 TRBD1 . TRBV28 CASSPSDRGRQPQHF TGTGCCAGCAGTCCAAGCGACAGGGGCCGGCAGCCCCAGCATTTT
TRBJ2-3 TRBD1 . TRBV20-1 CSAIGTGDTQYF TGCAGTGCTATCGGGACAGGTGATACGCAGTATTTT
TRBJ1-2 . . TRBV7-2 CASSSNREFGGYTF TGTGCCAGCAGCTCGAACAGGGAATTCGGGGGCTACACCTTC
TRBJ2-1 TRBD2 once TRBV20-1 CSAEIAGASYNEQFF TGCAGTGCTGAGATAGCGGGAGCGAGTTACAATGAGCAGTTCTTC
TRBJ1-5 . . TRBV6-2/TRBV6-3 CASSLAGADQPQHF TGTGCCAGCAGCTTGGCGGGGGCAGATCAGCCCCAGCATTTT
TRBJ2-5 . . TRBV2 CANHGPDQETQYF TGTGCCAACCACGGACCGGACCAAGAGACCCAGTACTTC
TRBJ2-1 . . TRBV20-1 CSARDSFGKFF TGCAGTGCCCGCGACTCTTTTGGGAAGTTCTTC
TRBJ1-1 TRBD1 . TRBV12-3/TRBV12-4 CASSLRTGIPISFF TGTGCCAGCAGTTTAAGGACAGGGATCCCTATTTCTTTCTTT
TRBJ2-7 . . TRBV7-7 CASSPTPTGEGEQYF TGTGCCAGCAGCCCGACGCCGACAGGGGAGGGCGAGCAGTACTTC
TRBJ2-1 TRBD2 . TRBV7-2 CASSFGLAENERFF TGTGCCAGCAGCTTTGGACTAGCGGAAAATGAGCGGTTCTTC
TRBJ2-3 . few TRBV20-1 CSARRGGAADTQYF TGCAGTGCTAGAAGGGGCGGGGCGGCAGATACGCAGTATTTT
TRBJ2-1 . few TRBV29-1 CSVLLGAAYNEQFF TGCAGCGTCCTGCTAGGGGCCGCCTACAATGAGCAGTTCTTC
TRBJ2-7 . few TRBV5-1 CASSPFSLAESYEQYF TGCGCCAGCAGCCCCTTTTCCCTGGCCGAATCCTACGAGCAGTACTTC
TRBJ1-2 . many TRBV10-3 CAISDRGVDYTF TGTGCCATCAGTGACAGGGGAGTGGACTACACCTTC
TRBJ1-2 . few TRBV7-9 CASSLAQGGLVGYTF TGTGCCAGCAGCTTAGCGCAAGGGGGTCTGGTTGGCTACACCTTC
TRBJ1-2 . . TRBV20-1 CSASGGSGGYTF TGCAGTGCTAGCGGGGGATCCGGCGGCTACACCTTC
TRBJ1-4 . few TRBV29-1 CSVVSGDEKLFF TGCAGCGTTGTGTCGGGGGACGAAAAACTGTTTTTT
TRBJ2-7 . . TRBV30 CAWTYSHLEQYF TGTGCCTGGACCTACAGTCACCTCGAGCAGTACTTC